This entry lists 19 T cell receptor beta chains sequenced from one sample in a study of blood T cell repertoires in COVID-19. Here immunoSEQ multiplex PCR was the method, and the copy in TCRdb shows in-frame clones only, minus some. The sample contains about 190,000 clones, 82% of which appear only once. Material: peripheral blood. These receptors originate from a woman over 75 with active or convalescent COVID-19.

There are a few counts of this clone. This chain joins TRBV28 and TRBJ2-7; D is unresolved. V lost 2 bases and J 9 bases, leaving 8 bases between the germline ends. The V gene's germline CDR1 is MDHEN and CDR2 SYDVKM. This CDR3 is built from 11 residues. For the CDR3, the DNA is TGTGCCAGCAGTTTAGGTGGTAGGCAGTACTTC. Its protein is CASSLGGRQYF.

The rearrangement joins TRBV29-1 to TRBJ1-2; perhaps TRBD1 as D (5 bases). V lost 6 bases and J 7 bases, leaving 15 bases between the germline ends. CDR1 is SQVTM, CDR2 ANQGSEA, per germline. The CDR3 is 12 residues long. The CDR3 nucleotides are TGCAGCGTCCGCCAGGGTTTAGCTGGCTACACCTTC. Its translation is CSVRQGLAGYTF.

This chain connects TRBV6-5 to TRBJ2-7; 10 bases match TRBD2. Per the germline V gene, CDR1 is MNHEY and CDR2 is SVGAGI. V trimming: 11 bases; J trimming: 0 bases; junction bases outside the gene matches: 10. The CDR3 spans 15 residues. The DNA for the CDR3 is TGTGCCGTCCGAAGCGGGAGGGCACCCTCCTACGAGCAGTACTTC. The encoded protein is CAVRSGRAPSYEQYF.

The chain carries TRBV6-5 and TRBJ1-6, with TRBD1 as a possible D gene (5 bases). Trimming pared 7 bases from V and 5 bases from J, leaving 15 bases between. Germline lookup yields CDR1 MNHEY and CDR2 SVGAGI. This CDR3 comprises 15 residues. In nucleotides, the CDR3 is TGTGCCAGCACCCTAGACAGAAAGGATAATTCACCCCTCCACTTT. Translation: CASTLDRKDNSPLHF.

The V gene is TRBV5-1, the J gene TRBJ1-3; maybe TRBD1 (5 bases). The germline V gene has CDR1 SGHRS and CDR2 YFSETQ. The CDR3 extends over 13 amino acids. Trimming left V 0 bases short and J 6 bases short, with 7 bases between. The CDR3 sequence: CASSLGGLNTIYF. DNA for the CDR3: TGCGCCAGCAGCTTGGGGGGCTTAAACACCATATATTTT.

The V and J genes are TRBV7-8 and TRBJ1-6; D uncertain. CDR1 is SGHVS and CDR2 is FQNEAQ in the germline V gene. V was shortened by 1 base and J by 9 bases, with 13 bases between the two germline ends. CDR3 size: 15 residues. The CDR3: CASSLDANNGSPLHF. CDR3 in DNA: TGTGCCAGCAGCTTAGACGCTAATAACGGTTCACCCCTCCACTTT.

The chain is built from TRBV30 and TRBJ1-5, with D perhaps TRBD1 (6 bases). The CDR3 loop spans 13 amino acids. Trimming removed 1 base from V and 7 bases from J, with 11 bases in between. In germline, CDR1 is GTSNPN, CDR2 SVGIG (reference sequence). CDR3 nucleotides: TGTGCCTGGAGTGACAGGGCCGACCAGCCCCAGCATTTT. Translated, it gives CAWSDRADQPQHF.

The chain has TRBV7-9 and TRBJ2-7; D may be TRBD2 (5 bases). The ends were cut back, 1 base at V and 2 bases at J, with 9 bases in the middle. The CDR3 sequence is 14 residues long. Germline-derived CDR1 and CDR2 are SEHNR and FQNEAQ (reference sequence). For the CDR3, the DNA is TGTGCCAGCAGCTTAGATTCGGGAACCTACGAGCAGTACTTC. Translated, it gives CASSLDSGTYEQYF.

The chain joins TRBV19 to TRBJ2-2; D not certain. V lost 5 bases to trimming and J lost 2 bases, with 6 bases between them. This CDR3 contains 13 residues. The germline V gene encodes CDR1 LNHDA and CDR2 SQIVND (reference sequence). The CDR3 nucleotides read TGTGCCAGTAGTTTCCTTAACACCGGGGAGCTGTTTTTT. Encoded protein: CASSFLNTGELFF.

V is TRBV5-1 and J is TRBJ2-2; 7 bases are shared with TRBD1. The V gene end was trimmed by 0 bases and the J gene end by 6 bases; junction bases not matched to a gene: 5. This CDR3 has 15 amino acids. CDR1 is SGHRS, CDR2 YFSETQ, per germline. The CDR3 spells CASSLAIQGAGELFF. CDR3 sequence (DNA): TGCGCCAGCAGCTTGGCCATTCAGGGGGCCGGGGAGCTGTTTTTT. The whole variable domain, remainder taken from reference TRBV5-1 and TRBJ2-2, is KAGVTQTPRYLIKTRGQQVTLSCSPISGHRSVSWYQQTPGQGLQFLFEYFSETQRNKGNFPGRFSGRQFSNSRSEMNVSTLELGDSALYLCASSLAIQGAGELFFGEGSRLTVL.

About this clone itself: One junction end disagrees with the germline gene, perhaps due to a read error. J is TRBJ1-1 and V is TRBV29-1, with D possibly being TRBD1 (5 bases). The V gene's germline CDR1 is SQVTM and CDR2 ANQGSEA. The CDR3 contains 12 residues. CDR3 protein: CSVEDQGVPRAF. CDR3 coding DNA: TGCAGCGTTGAAGATCAAGGGGTTCCCAGGGCCTTT.

V gene TRBV2 combines with J gene TRBJ1-2, with a weak D call TRBD1 (5 bases). This CDR3 contains 15 residues. V shed 4 bases and J shed 2 bases, with 14 bases lying between them. In germline, CDR1 is SNHLY, CDR2 FYNNEI. In DNA form, the CDR3 reads TGTGCCAGCAGTGGGGGCCGAGTGGGGAACTATGGCTACACCTTC. Translation gives CASSGGRVGNYGYTF.

The genes are TRBV15 and TRBJ1-5; 12 bases are a match to TRBD1. This CDR3 region has 17 residues. Trimming cost V 3 bases and J 1 base; bases outside gene matches: 4. CDR1 is LNHNV and CDR2 is YYDKDF in the germline V gene (reference sequence). The CDR3 loop reads CATSREGQGASNQPQHF. The CDR3 DNA is TGTGCCACCAGCAGGGAGGGACAGGGGGCAAGCAATCAGCCCCAGCATTTT.

This clone has a handful of counts. In DNA form, the CDR3 reads TGTGCCAGCAGCGCCAGGACAGGGGATCAGCCCCAGCATTTT. Translation gives CASSARTGDQPQHF. The chain is built from TRBV5-8 and TRBJ1-5; 9 positions match TRBD1. Germline V gene sequence: CDR1 SGHTS, CDR2 YDEGEE. V was clipped by 4 bases and J by 5 bases; unmatched bases: 4. The CDR3 runs to 14 residues.

The V and J genes are TRBV5-1 and TRBJ2-5; 8 nucleotides line up with TRBD2. V lost 5 bases to trimming and J lost 5 bases; unmatched junction nucleotides: 8. Germline CDR1 and CDR2: SGHRS and YFSETQ. The CDR3 is 14 residues long. DNA for the CDR3: TGCGCCAGCAGTGCGGCGGGAGGCCTTGAGACCCAGTACTTC. Residues: CASSAAGGLETQYF. The full variable domain, its missing parts supplied by reference TRBV5-1 and TRBJ2-5, is KAGVTQTPRYLIKTRGQQVTLSCSPISGHRSVSWYQQTPGQGLQFLFEYFSETQRNKGNFPGRFSGRQFSNSRSEMNVSTLELGDSALYLCASSAAGGLETQYFGPGTRLLVL.

This clone occurred a few times. The chain is built from TRBV25-1 and TRBJ1-5, with D unclear. This CDR3 is 14 amino acids long. Trimming took off 8 bases at V and 5 bases at J, with 16 bases between the two ends. Looked up from germline, CDR1 is MGHDK and CDR2 is SYGVNS. CDR3 protein: CASSSTAQHQPQHF. In nucleotides, the CDR3 is TGTGCCAGCTCCTCCACAGCCCAACATCAGCCCCAGCATTTT.

The genes are TRBV7-9 and TRBJ2-2, with TRBD2 as a possible D gene (5 bases). From germline, CDR1 is SEHNR and CDR2 FQNEAQ (reference sequence). Deletions cut 2 bases from V and 6 bases from J, with 10 bases between. This CDR3 has 14 amino acids. The CDR3 nucleotides read TGTGCCAGCAGCTTAAGTGGTAGCGCCGGGGAGCTGTTTTTT. It encodes CASSLSGSAGELFF.

J is TRBJ2-7 and V is TRBV18; D is ambiguous. The germline V gene encodes CDR1 KGHSH and CDR2 LQKENI. The CDR3 sequence is 15 residues long. V lost 5 bases, J lost 2 bases, and 16 bases lay in between. This CDR3 is CASSSLSRGTYEQYF. The CDR3 coding sequence is TGTGCCAGCTCATCCCTTAGTAGAGGAACCTACGAGCAGTACTTC.

The chain joins TRBV24-1 to TRBJ2-2, with TRBD1 matching over 10 bases. The CDR3 extends over 15 amino acids. V gave up 5 bases and J gave up 3 bases; unmatched junction bases: 2. Germline V CDR1 and CDR2: KGHDR, SFDVKD. CDR3 region: CATSVGTGDTGELFF. As DNA, the CDR3 is TGTGCCACCAGTGTAGGGACAGGGGACACCGGGGAGCTGTTTTTT.